Shown below are 10 T cell receptor beta chains from a single sample sequenced in a study of shared clonotypes between healthy human individuals. Clones were sequenced by immunoSEQ multiplex PCR, and TCRdb holds only the in-frame ones, with some missing. Altogether about 1 million clones are present, approximately 78% being singletons, with the ten largest covering more than 0.45%. The specimen was memory CD4+ T cells from PBMCs. Noted subset: CD45RA-negative fraction. These TCRs come from a man younger than 30 in good health. Some clones in this sample may be carry-over from other donors' samples.

CDR3 residues: CASSQEFSGSGTQYF. The CDR3 DNA follows: TGTGCCAGCAGCCAAGAATTTAGCGGGAGTGGGACCCAGTACTTC. The chain links TRBV4-2 to TRBJ2-5; 9 nucleotides agree with TRBD2. The germline V gene has CDR1 LGHNA and CDR2 YNFKEQ. This CDR3 has 15 amino acids. J lost 7 bases, V lost 0 bases, and 6 bases had no gene match.

This chain links TRBV19 with TRBJ1-1; the match to TRBD1 covers 9 bases. V lost 5 bases and J lost 3; bases outside the gene matches: 7. The CDR3 contains 15 residues. The germline gives CDR1 LNHDA, CDR2 SQIVND (reference sequence). The CDR3 sequence: CASSSGTGWDTEAFF. The DNA for the CDR3 is TGTGCCAGTAGTTCCGGGACAGGGTGGGACACTGAAGCTTTCTTT.

The V and J genes are TRBV5-1 and TRBJ1-1; TRBD1 is a possible D gene (6 bases). This CDR3 is 17 amino acids long. The germline gives CDR1 SGHRS, CDR2 YFSETQ. The V end lost 5 bases, the J end lost 7 bases, and 27 bases lay between the germline ends. In nucleotides, the CDR3 is TGCGCCAGCAGTCAATCCGGGACACCCCTTAATGCTTTTGAAGCTTTCTTT. Encoded protein: CASSQSGTPLNAFEAFF.

The chain carries TRBV9 and TRBJ1-4; no definite D call. CDR3 length: 13 residues. Per the germline V gene, CDR1 is SGDLS and CDR2 is YYNGEE. V gave up 0 bases and J gave up 8 bases, with 8 bases separating them. CDR3 amino acids: CASSVDVSEKLFF. The CDR3 coding sequence is TGTGCCAGCAGCGTAGATGTGAGCGAAAAACTGTTTTTT. Full variable domain (outside the CDR3, taken from reference TRBV9 and TRBJ1-4): DSGVTQTPKHLITATGQRVTLRCSPRSGDLSVYWYQQSLDQGLQFLIQYYNGEERAKGNILERFSAQQFPDLHSELNLSSLELGDSALYFCASSVDVSEKLFFGSGTQLSVL.

This chain joins TRBV7-9 and TRBJ1-2; TRBD1 might be the D (6 bases). CDR3 size: 14 residues. Germline CDR1 SEHNR, CDR2 FQNEAQ (reference sequence). The V end was cut by 3 bases, the J end by 5 bases, with 13 bases between. The CDR3 region has the DNA TGTGCCAGCAGCTTCGGACAGCCGACGTATGGCTACACCTTC. Protein: CASSFGQPTYGYTF.

The chain uses TRBV2 and TRBJ1-2, with TRBD1 identical over 8 bases. Germline V gene sequence: CDR1 SNHLY, CDR2 FYNNEI. The CDR3 spans 16 residues. Trimming at V came to 2 bases and at J to 0 bases, leaving 5 bases not matched to a gene. CDR3 in amino acids: CASSETGGATNYGYTF. Here the CDR3 DNA reads TGTGCCAGCAGTGAAACAGGGGGGGCAACTAACTATGGCTACACCTTC. Supplemented by reference TRBV2 and TRBJ1-2, the full variable domain reads EPEVTQTPSHQVTQMGQEVILRCVPISNHLYFYWYRQILGQKVEFLVSFYNNEISEKSEIFDDQFSVERPDGSNFTLKIRSTKLEDSAMYFCASSETGGATNYGYTFGSGTRLTVV.

On this clone itself: Different DNA sequences within this sample yield the same CDR3. The gene calls are TRBV7-2 and TRBJ1-2, with 10 bases aligning to TRBD1. Germline V lookup: CDR1 SGHTA, CDR2 FQGNSA. This CDR3 is built from 14 residues. V dropped 4 bases and J dropped 5; count of bases not matched to a gene: 4. CDR3 bases: TGTGCCAGCAGCTCTCCGGGACAGGGGTATGGCTACACCTTC. It codes for CASSSPGQGYGYTF.

This rearrangement joins TRBV6-6 to TRBJ1-5; D remains ambiguous. This CDR3 is 13 amino acids long. Germline-derived CDR1 and CDR2 are MNHNY and SVGAGI (reference sequence). Trimming shortened V by 8 bases and J by 0 bases, and 8 bases separated the two germline ends. The CDR3 loop reads CASQRNSNQPQHF. The CDR3 nucleotides read TGTGCCAGCCAACGTAATAGCAATCAGCCCCAGCATTTT.

The genes are TRBV11-1 and TRBJ2-5, with TRBD2 as a possible D gene (5 bases). CDR1 SGHAT and CDR2 FQDESV come from the germline V gene (reference sequence). V lost 2 bases, J lost 5 bases, and 12 bases lay in between. This CDR3 has 14 residues. CDR3 nucleotide sequence: TGTGCCAGCAGCTTACGGCGCGGGCTCGAGACCCAGTACTTC. This gives the protein CASSLRRGLETQYF.

This clone was observed a single time. The J gene is TRBJ2-7, the V gene TRBV2; D ambiguous. Looked up from germline, CDR1 is SNHLY and CDR2 is FYNNEI. Trimming took 6 bases from V and 1 from J, leaving 13 bases between them. CDR3 length equals 14 residues. The CDR3 DNA sequence: TGTGCCAGCAGCCTATCCGGGTTGTCCTACGAGCAGTACTTC. Amino acids: CASSLSGLSYEQYF.